Below are 24 T cell receptor beta chains sequenced from a single sample in a study of OX40 agonist ivuxolimab in advanced cancers. The repertoire was sequenced with immunoSEQ multiplex PCR; TCRdb's copy has only in-frame clones and lacks some. This sample has more than 50,000 clones, with roughly 73% found just once. Source: CD4+ or CD8+ T cells sorted from blood, taken in a trial of the OX40 agonist ivuxolimab. These receptors all stem from an adult with an advanced solid tumor such as melanoma, head and neck, liver or kidney cancer.

This clone was picked up a small number of times. This chain uses TRBV25-1 with TRBJ1-1, with 9 bases that match TRBD1. CDR1 and CDR2 from the germline V gene are MGHDK and SYGVNS. The length of the CDR3 is 12 residues. The junction had 2 bases not matched to a gene; V was cut back by 4 bases and J by 8 bases. The chain's CDR3 is CASSGGTGEAFF. CDR3 coding DNA: TGTGCCAGCAGTGGGGGGACAGGGGAAGCTTTCTTT.

This clone was found once. The chain employs TRBV2 and TRBJ2-4, with a weak D call TRBD2 (5 bases). This CDR3 has 15 amino acids. Trimming took 5 bases from V and 9 from J, leaving 20 bases between them. CDR1 and CDR2 from the germline V gene are SNHLY and FYNNEI. CDR3 DNA sequence: TGTGCCAGCAGTCCGGCCCGGCGGGTCGTGGGCATTCAGTACTTC. Protein: CASSPARRVVGIQYF.

The chain combines TRBV6-8 with TRBJ2-5, with TRBD2 as a possible D gene (6 bases). The V end was cut by 5 bases, the J end by 5 bases, with 12 bases between. In germline, CDR1 is MNHGY, CDR2 SAAAGT. The CDR3 is made up of 13 amino acids. The CDR3 is CASSQTSEETQYF. The CDR3 DNA sequence: TGTGCCAGCAGTCAGACTAGTGAGGAGACCCAGTACTTC.

This chain uses TRBV2 with TRBJ2-1, with D perhaps given as TRBD1 or TRBD2 (5 bases each). Germline CDR1 is SNHLY and CDR2 is FYNNEI. The CDR3 consists of 14 residues. V lost 5 bases to trimming and J lost 3 bases, with 11 bases between them. CDR3 amino acids: CASSSERGYNEQFF. The CDR3 coding sequence is TGTGCCAGCAGTAGCGAGAGGGGCTACAATGAGCAGTTCTTC.

The V gene is TRBV19, the J gene TRBJ2-1; D is uncertain. The CDR3 spans 16 residues. V was cut by 2 bases and J by 5 bases, with 16 bases left in between. Per the germline V gene, CDR1 is LNHDA and CDR2 is SQIVND (reference sequence). CDR3 in amino acids: CASSITPLGSHNEQFF. DNA of the CDR3: TGTGCCAGTAGTATAACGCCCCTTGGGTCCCACAATGAGCAGTTCTTC.

This CDR3 is CASRARGLNTEAFF. The CDR3 DNA sequence: TGTGCCAGTCGGGCCCGGGGCCTGAACACTGAAGCTTTCTTT. J is TRBJ1-1 and V is TRBV2, with a tentative D call TRBD1 (5 bases). Germline CDR1 and CDR2: SNHLY and FYNNEI. The V gene lost 9 bases and the J gene lost 0 bases, with 14 bases spanning the gap. The CDR3 runs to 14 residues.

V is TRBV19 and J is TRBJ2-1; 8 nucleotides line up with TRBD2. Trimming at V came to 5 bases and at J to 4 bases, leaving 7 bases not matched to a gene. Germline CDR1 LNHDA, CDR2 SQIVND (reference sequence). This CDR3 spans 15 amino acids. The CDR3 sequence is CASSLRLAGYNEQFF. CDR3 nucleotide sequence: TGTGCCAGTAGTCTCCGTCTAGCGGGTTACAATGAGCAGTTCTTC.

The gene calls are TRBV2 and TRBJ2-3, with a tentative D call TRBD1 (6 bases). The CDR3 loop spans 12 amino acids. Trimming removed 4 bases from V and 8 bases from J, with 10 bases in between. CDR1 is SNHLY and CDR2 is FYNNEI in the germline V gene. The CDR3 bases are TGTGCCAGCAGTGTGGAGGACAGTACGCAGTATTTT. It encodes CASSVEDSTQYF.

The chain couples TRBV19 to TRBJ1-5; D is perhaps TRBD1 (5 bases). The ends were cut back, 7 bases at V and 3 bases at J, with 10 bases in the middle. CDR1 is LNHDA and CDR2 is SQIVND in the germline V gene (reference sequence). The CDR3 runs 13 residues. CDR3 residues: CASMGPINQPQHF. DNA for the CDR3: TGTGCCAGTATGGGGCCTATCAATCAGCCCCAGCATTTT.

This CDR3 is CASRSSRGEFF. The CDR3 DNA sequence: TGTGCCAGCAGGAGCAGCCGTGGTGAGTTCTTC. This chain connects TRBV28 to TRBJ2-1; no definite D call. Germline CDR1 MDHEN, CDR2 SYDVKM. This CDR3 has 11 amino acids. Trimming took off 6 bases at V and 14 bases at J, with 14 bases between the two ends. Supplemented by reference TRBV28 and TRBJ2-1, the full variable domain reads DVKVTQSSRYLVKRTGEKVFLECVQDMDHENMFWYRQDPGLGLRLIYFSYDVKMKEKGDIPEGYSVSREKKERFSLILESASTNQTSMYLCASRSSRGEFFGPGTRLTVL.

The chain's CDR3 is CASKSSRNTGELFF. DNA of the CDR3: TGTGCCAGCAAATCCTCGAGGAACACCGGGGAGCTGTTTTTT. The V gene is TRBV6-5, the J gene TRBJ2-2; D uncertain. The V end lost 7 bases, the J end lost 1 base, and 10 bases lay between the germline ends. This CDR3 has 14 amino acids. Germline CDR1 reads MNHEY; CDR2 reads SVGAGI.

The V call is TRBV6-5, the J call TRBJ1-1, with 9 bases identical to TRBD1. The CDR3 runs 14 residues. Unmatched junction bases numbered 11, after V lost 6 bases and J lost 9 bases. CDR1 is MNHEY, CDR2 SVGAGI, per germline. In DNA, the CDR3 is TGTGCCAGCAGGGGGGGACAGGGAATCGGGAAAGCTTTCTTT. Translated: CASRGGQGIGKAFF.

V usage is TRBV30 and J usage is TRBJ2-7; 7 bases map to TRBD1. V was clipped by 5 bases and J by 4 bases; unmatched bases: 5. The CDR3 spans 12 residues. Germline V gene lookup returns CDR1 GTSNPN and CDR2 SVGIG (reference sequence). CDR3 in amino acids: CAWSTGVYEQYF. CDR3 nucleotide sequence: TGTGCCTGGTCCACAGGGGTTTACGAGCAGTACTTC.

V gene TRBV7-2 combines with J gene TRBJ1-2, with no clear D. The CDR3 length is 11 residues. The germline V gene encodes CDR1 SGHTA and CDR2 FQGNSA. Between the trimmed V and J ends, which lost 8 bases and 0 bases, there was a span of 4 bases. This CDR3 is CASGTNYGYTF. In DNA form, the CDR3 reads TGTGCCAGCGGGACTAACTATGGCTACACCTTC.

The chain joins TRBV7-2 to TRBJ1-4; D remains ambiguous. The CDR3 spans 16 residues. V was trimmed by 6 bases and J by 10 bases, leaving 24 bases between them. Germline CDR1 and CDR2: SGHTA and FQGNSA. This CDR3 reads CASRDPRREVPGKLFF. In DNA form, the CDR3 reads TGTGCCAGCAGGGACCCCAGAAGGGAGGTACCAGGAAAACTGTTTTTT.

V gene TRBV12-5 combines with J gene TRBJ2-7; TRBD1 agrees at 7 bases. Germline V gives CDR1 LGHNT, CDR2 FRNRAP. The length of the CDR3 is 17 residues. V trimming: 0 bases; J trimming: 2 bases; junction bases outside the gene matches: 10. In nucleotides, the CDR3 is TGTGCTAGTGGTTTGGTACTTGAGGGCAGGGGGACCTACGAGCAGTACTTC. It codes for CASGLVLEGRGTYEQYF. Variable domain in full (rest from reference TRBV12-5 and TRBJ2-7): DARVTQTPRHKVTEMGQEVTMRCQPILGHNTVFWYRQTMMQGLELLAYFRNRAPLDDSGMPKDRFSAEMPDATLATLKIQPSEPRDSAVYFCASGLVLEGRGTYEQYFGPGTRLTVT.

This chain connects TRBV5-6 to TRBJ1-2; D ambiguous. CDR1 and CDR2 (germline): SGHDT, YYEEEE. The CDR3 totals 12 residues. V was clipped by 1 base and J by 8 bases, with 9 bases between them. CDR3 residues: CASSLPHGGYTF. CDR3 DNA: TGTGCCAGCAGCTTGCCACATGGCGGCTACACCTTC. Based on the CDR3 plus reference TRBV5-6 and TRBJ1-2, the full variable domain is DAGVTQSPTHLIKTRGQQVTLRCSPKSGHDTVSWYQQALGQGPQFIFQYYEEEERQRGNFPDRFSGHQFPNYSSELNVNALLLGDSALYLCASSLPHGGYTFGSGTRLTVV.

CDR3 sequence: CASSLEQATRAEAFF. CDR3 sequence (DNA): TGTGCCAGCAGCTTGGAACAGGCGACGAGGGCTGAAGCTTTCTTT. The V call is TRBV5-5, the J call TRBJ1-1; D is perhaps TRBD1 (5 bases). The V end was cut by 0 bases, the J end by 6 bases, with 15 bases between. The CDR3 has 15 residues. Germline V gene lookup returns CDR1 SGHKS and CDR2 YYEKEE (reference sequence).

J is TRBJ2-1 and V is TRBV30, with D perhaps matching TRBD1 or TRBD2 (5 bases each). Germline-derived CDR1 and CDR2 are GTSNPN and SVGIG (reference sequence). The CDR3 sequence is 11 residues long. Between the trimmed V and J ends, which lost 5 bases and 15 bases, there was a span of 17 bases. The CDR3: CAWQNGGQGFF. The CDR3 coding sequence is TGTGCCTGGCAAAACGGCGGGCAGGGGTTCTTC.

CDR3 nucleotides: TGTGCCAGCGGGGGCGATTCCTACGAGCAGTACTTC. Translating it yields CASGGDSYEQYF. V is TRBV6-1 and J is TRBJ2-7, with D possibly being TRBD1 (6 bases). Germline V gene lookup returns CDR1 MNHNS and CDR2 SASEGT. V lost 8 bases and J 1 base, leaving 9 bases between the germline ends. CDR3 size: 12 residues.

This clone was recorded only once. The chain combines TRBV19 with TRBJ1-1, with D uncertain. Germline V gene data show CDR1 as LNHDA and CDR2 as SQIVND (reference sequence). The CDR3 extends over 14 amino acids. V was clipped by 2 bases and J by 2 bases, with 9 bases between them. CDR3 nucleotide sequence: TGTGCCAGTAGTATACGTCTGGGCAACACTGAAGCTTTCTTT. This sequence encodes CASSIRLGNTEAFF.

The V and J genes are TRBV5-6 and TRBJ1-2; TRBD1 might be the D (5 bases). V was shortened by 5 bases and J by 7 bases, with 18 bases between the two germline ends. The CDR3 sequence is 14 residues long. Germline V gene lookup returns CDR1 SGHDT and CDR2 YYEEEE. CDR3 sequence: CASSVGTGLFGYTF. CDR3 bases: TGTGCCAGCAGTGTGGGGACGGGGCTCTTTGGCTACACCTTC.

This clone was observed a few times. The rearrangement uses TRBV6-5 and TRBJ1-5; D not resolved. The germline gives CDR1 MNHEY, CDR2 SVGAGI. V was cut by 0 bases and J by 4 bases, with 4 bases left in between. The CDR3 has 13 amino acids. The CDR3 region has the DNA TGTGCCAGCAGTTACTCGCATAATCAGCCCCAGCATTTT. This encodes CASSYSHNQPQHF.

V is TRBV6-6 and J is TRBJ1-5; 7 bases align to TRBD1. CDR1 is MNHNY and CDR2 is SVGAGI in the germline V gene (reference sequence). The CDR3 spans 15 residues. Trimming cost V 4 bases and J 4 bases; bases outside gene matches: 7. This CDR3 is CASSWTGQRNQPQHF. CDR3 bases: TGTGCCAGCAGTTGGACGGGACAGCGAAATCAGCCCCAGCATTTT.